This T cell receptor beta chain was sequenced during a study of beta chain features in type 1 diabetes. Study as a whole: Patients and healthy donors were similar in age, gender and cell yields.

Reverse transcribing all isolated RNA meant expressed TCRB transcripts were sequenced. TCRdb's table, derived via immunoSEQ multiplex PCR, lists solely in-frame clones and lacks some. The data contain a few hundred thousand clones, about 20% of them seen just once; the ten biggest clones take up approximately 0.046%. The clonotype originates from a woman younger than 30 in good health. Sequencing used naive CD4+ T cells from blood.

The CDR3 loop reads CASSLVDRHPDTQYF. The CDR3 nucleotides read TGCGCCAGCAGCTTGGTGGACAGACACCCCGATACGCAGTATTTT. V and J are TRBV5-1 and TRBJ2-3; weak D call: TRBD1 (6 bases). The V and J ends lost 0 bases and 6 bases respectively, with 14 bases between them. From germline, CDR1 is SGHRS and CDR2 YFSETQ. This CDR3 is built from 15 residues.